The sequence of this TCR beta chain was determined in a study of blood T cell repertoires in COVID-19. Profiled with immunoSEQ multiplex PCR; TCRdb holds only in-frame clones, not every one. Seen here are 250,000 or so clones, less than 85% observed once, and the top ten hold approximately 2%. The CDR3 runs 13 residues. Germline-derived CDR1 and CDR2 are GTSNPN and SVGIG (reference sequence). Trimming removed 5 bases at V and 7 bases at J, with 15 bases between. The participants were between roughly 18 and 100 years old and came from roughly 24 US areas. The sequence was obtained from a man aged 55 to 70 who had recovered from COVID-19. Specimen: PBMCs or T cells enriched from blood (not recorded which). The gene calls are TRBV30 and TRBJ1-5, with a tentative D call TRBD1 (6 bases). The CDR3 DNA is TGTGCCTGGGCCAGGGGACCTAGGCAGCCCCAGCATTTT. This codes for CAWARGPRQPQHF.